These 25 T cell receptor beta chains originate from one sample sequenced in a study of blood T cell repertoires in COVID-19. Only in-frame clones appear in the TCRdb table, and some are missing; sequencing was by immunoSEQ multiplex PCR. The sample has 200,000 to 250,000 clones, about 91% seen once. The sample was peripheral blood. These receptors all stem from a woman aged 30 to 39 with COVID-19, enrolled during active disease.

V usage is TRBV3-1 (or the pseudogene TRBV3-2) and J usage is TRBJ2-2, with 10 positions matching TRBD1. From germline, CDR1 is LGHDT and CDR2 YNNKEL (reference sequence). This CDR3 comprises 17 residues. Trimming removed 7 bases from V and 5 bases from J; junction bases left unmatched: 13. The CDR3 spells CASTLDRGPTLTGELFF. CDR3 sequence (DNA): TGTGCCAGCACCCTTGACAGGGGGCCCACCCTTACCGGGGAGCTGTTTTTT.

The rearrangement links TRBV4-3 to TRBJ1-1, with D perhaps matching TRBD1 (5 bases). The CDR3 runs to 15 residues. V lost 3 bases to trimming and J lost 1 base, with 12 bases between them. Germline V CDR1 and CDR2: LGHNA, YSLEER. The CDR3, as DNA: TGCGCCAGCAGCCACCCGGGACTGCAGAACACTGAAGCTTTCTTT. Protein: CASSHPGLQNTEAFF.

The chain combines TRBV7-2 with TRBJ2-3; tentatively, D is TRBD2 (6 bases). CDR3 length equals 15 residues. Trimming shortened V by 5 bases and J by 4 bases, and 16 bases separated the two germline ends. Germline lookup yields CDR1 SGHTA and CDR2 FQGNSA. The CDR3 DNA sequence: TGTGCCAGCAGCCCTACCGGGACTGCCTCAGATACGCAGTATTTT. This encodes CASSPTGTASDTQYF.

The rearrangement uses TRBV5-1 and TRBJ2-5, with TRBD2 as a possible D gene (6 bases). Looked up from germline, CDR1 is SGHRS and CDR2 is YFSETQ. The CDR3 totals 14 residues. V was pared by 4 bases and J by 4 bases, with 14 bases between. The CDR3 sequence is CASSPAAGRETQYF. The CDR3 nucleotides read TGCGCCAGCAGCCCGGCGGCGGGGAGAGAGACCCAGTACTTC.

V gene TRBV27 combines with J gene TRBJ1-6; TRBD1 matches at 8 bases. The CDR3 totals 17 residues. V was pared by 6 bases and J by 8 bases, with 15 bases of the junction left unmatched. From germline, CDR1 is MNHEY and CDR2 SMNVEV (reference sequence). CDR3 in DNA: TGTGCCAGCAGATATAGACAGGGGCCAGTAATGGATTCACCCCTCCACTTT. This sequence encodes CASRYRQGPVMDSPLHF.

This sequence joins TRBV6-1 and TRBJ1-1, with 10 positions matching TRBD1. After removal of 2 bases from V and 5 bases from J, the junction contained 8 bases not matched to a gene. The CDR3 extends over 16 amino acids. Germline values: CDR1 MNHNS, CDR2 SASEGT. CDR3 residues: CASSERDRGIKTEAFF. Here the CDR3 DNA reads TGTGCCAGCAGTGAACGGGACAGGGGAATTAAGACTGAAGCTTTCTTT.

The V gene is TRBV24-1, the J gene TRBJ2-3, with 8 bases matching TRBD1. Trimming at V came to 3 bases and at J to 4 bases, leaving 8 bases not matched to a gene. Per the germline V gene, CDR1 is KGHDR and CDR2 is SFDVKD. The CDR3 is 16 amino acids. CDR3 DNA: TGTGCCACCAGTGATAGACAGGGGACGGTTGCAGATACGCAGTATTTT. This encodes CATSDRQGTVADTQYF.

The chain's CDR3 is CASSPPSFGYTF. In nucleotides, the CDR3 is TGTGCCAGCTCACCACCTAGTTTTGGCTACACCTTC. The rearrangement links TRBV18 to TRBJ1-2; D unresolved. Germline V gene data show CDR1 as KGHSH and CDR2 as LQKENI. Trimming took 0 bases from V and 7 from J, leaving 6 bases between them. The CDR3 is 12 residues long.

The chain carries TRBV29-1 and TRBJ2-1; 8 bases are a match to TRBD1. The ends lost 1 base at V and 6 bases at J; junction bases unmatched: 5. This CDR3 contains 14 residues. CDR1 SQVTM and CDR2 ANQGSEA come from the germline V gene. The CDR3 DNA follows: TGCAGCGTTGAAGGGACAGGGAACTCCAATGAGCAGTTCTTC. Amino acids: CSVEGTGNSNEQFF.

V usage is TRBV2 and J usage is TRBJ2-5; TRBD2 is a possible D gene (5 bases). CDR1 and CDR2 from the germline V gene are SNHLY and FYNNEI. Trimming removed 6 bases at V and 0 bases at J, with 20 bases between. The CDR3 is made up of 17 amino acids. In nucleotides, the CDR3 is TGTGCCAGCAGGCAGCCCGGGTTAGCGCTGTACCAAGAGACCCAGTACTTC. This codes for CASRQPGLALYQETQYF.

CDR3 DNA: TGTGCCAGCAGCTCGGACGGGGTAACATCCATATATTTT. Protein sequence: CASSSDGVTSIYF. The genes are TRBV11-1 and TRBJ1-3; D not certain. Trimming removed 4 bases from V and 11 bases from J, with 15 bases in between. Germline assignment: CDR1 SGHAT and CDR2 FQDESV (reference sequence). This CDR3 comprises 13 residues.

The rearrangement uses TRBV15 and TRBJ2-2; 9 bases fit TRBD2. The CDR3 is 18 residues long. Germline CDR1 reads LNHNV; CDR2 reads YYDKDF (reference sequence). Germline trimming cut 0 bases from V and 2 bases from J; bases unmatched to any gene: 7. The CDR3 protein is CATSRDYRLAGNTGELFF. CDR3 in DNA: TGTGCCACCAGCAGAGATTATAGGCTAGCGGGAAACACCGGGGAGCTGTTTTTT.

CDR3 residues: CASSFSARIAGPSTDTQYF. The DNA for the CDR3 is TGTGCCAGCAGTTTTAGCGCAAGGATAGCGGGGCCTAGCACAGATACGCAGTATTTT. The J gene is TRBJ2-3, the V gene TRBV28; TRBD2 matches 8 bases. There are 19 residues in the CDR3. Germline V gene lookup returns CDR1 MDHEN and CDR2 SYDVKM. J lost 0 bases, V lost 3 bases, and 14 bases had no gene match.

This chain uses TRBV29-1 with TRBJ2-3; possible D gene TRBD2, 5 bases. Germline V gene sequence: CDR1 SQVTM, CDR2 ANQGSEA. This CDR3 comprises 16 residues. V was pared by 4 bases and J by 0 bases, with 17 bases between. The CDR3, as DNA: TGCAGCGTTGGCGAGGTTAGCGCCACTAGCACAGATACGCAGTATTTT. Its translation is CSVGEVSATSTDTQYF.

The genes are TRBV30 and TRBJ2-3, with 7 positions matching TRBD1. The ends lost 8 bases at V and 1 base at J; junction bases unmatched: 6. Looked up from germline, CDR1 is GTSNPN and CDR2 is SVGIG (reference sequence). This CDR3 region has 13 residues. CDR3 sequence reads: CAGTVQRTDTQYF. As DNA, the CDR3 is TGTGCCGGGACAGTCCAACGCACAGATACGCAGTATTTT.

The rearrangement joins TRBV12-3 or TRBV12-4 to TRBJ1-1, with no clear D. CDR3 size: 11 residues. Trimming took off 3 bases at V and 6 bases at J, with 5 bases between the two ends. The CDR3 is CASSFGAEAFF. The DNA of the CDR3 is TGTGCCAGCAGTTTCGGGGCTGAAGCTTTCTTT.

The sample holds one count of this clone. This rearrangement joins TRBV7-9 to TRBJ2-3; D may be TRBD2 (5 bases). The V end lost 0 bases, the J end lost 6 bases, and 10 bases lay between the germline ends. This CDR3 contains 14 residues. CDR1 and CDR2 (germline): SEHNR, FQNEAQ (reference sequence). CDR3 region: CASSLAAVADTQYF. CDR3 nucleotide sequence: TGTGCCAGCAGCTTAGCAGCGGTAGCCGATACGCAGTATTTT. Full variable domain (missing parts from reference TRBV7-9 and TRBJ2-3): DTGVSQNPRHKITKRGQNVTFRCDPISEHNRLYWYRQTLGQGPEFLTYFQNEAQLEKSRLLSDRFSAERPKGSFSTLEIQRTEQGDSAMYLCASSLAAVADTQYFGPGTRLTVL.

The chain couples TRBV9 to TRBJ1-1; D is perhaps TRBD1 (6 bases). Germline CDR1 is SGDLS and CDR2 is YYNGEE. Between the trimmed V and J ends, which lost 3 bases and 4 bases, there was a span of 19 bases. The CDR3 runs to 16 residues. The CDR3 DNA follows: TGTGCCAGCAGCGCTTTACCGGACAGCGGGGGCACTGAAGCTTTCTTT. Translation gives CASSALPDSGGTEAFF.

This chain connects TRBV5-4 to TRBJ2-5; D is perhaps TRBD2 (7 bases). The V end lost 0 bases, the J end lost 5 bases, and 14 bases lay between the germline ends. The CDR3 is 15 amino acids. Germline V gene sequence: CDR1 SGHNT, CDR2 YYREEE (reference sequence). The DNA of the CDR3 is TGTGCCAGCAGCTTGGGCGGGAGTCAGGGGGAGACCCAGTACTTC. Amino acids: CASSLGGSQGETQYF.

The rearrangement joins TRBV7-8 to TRBJ2-3; D perhaps matches TRBD1 (5 bases). Germline CDR1 SGHVS, CDR2 FQNEAQ. V lost 2 bases to trimming and J lost 0 bases, with 12 bases between them. The CDR3 is 16 residues long. In nucleotides, the CDR3 is TGTGCCAGCAGCTTATCCAGGGTTTTAAGCACAGATACGCAGTATTTT. Its protein is CASSLSRVLSTDTQYF.

This sequence joins TRBV7-6 and TRBJ1-2, with 7 bases aligning to TRBD1. J was trimmed by 2 bases and V by 5 bases; bases with no gene match: 5. The CDR3 is 14 amino acids. Looked up from germline, CDR1 is SGHVS and CDR2 is FNYEAQ. CDR3 protein: CASSPRDSNYGYTF. CDR3 nucleotide sequence: TGTGCCAGCAGCCCCCGGGACAGCAACTATGGCTACACCTTC.

The chain combines TRBV11-2 with TRBJ2-7; 8 positions match TRBD1. CDR3 length: 14 amino acids. V lost 3 bases and J lost 4; bases outside the gene matches: 5. The V gene's germline CDR1 is SGHAT and CDR2 FQNNGV. CDR3 sequence (DNA): TGTGCCAGCAGCTTCCCCGGGACAGGTTACGAGCAGTACTTC. This sequence encodes CASSFPGTGYEQYF. The variable domain in full, with the rest retrieved from reference TRBV11-2 and TRBJ2-7, is EAGVAQSPRYKIIEKRQSVAFWCNPISGHATLYWYQQILGQGPKLLIQFQNNGVVDDSQLPKDRFSAERLKGVDSTLKIQPAKLEDSAVYLCASSFPGTGYEQYFGPGTRLTVT.

The chain is built from TRBV3-1 (or the pseudogene TRBV3-2) and TRBJ1-2, with D possibly TRBD1 on 6 matching bases. V lost 0 bases and J 7 bases, leaving 15 bases between the germline ends. The CDR3 is 15 amino acids. Germline CDR1 and CDR2: LGHDT and YNNKEL (reference sequence). In DNA, the CDR3 is TGTGCCAGCAGCCAAGATATGGCGGGGGCGCGTGGCTACACCTTC. It codes for CASSQDMAGARGYTF.

The CDR3 DNA reads TGTGCCAGCAGCCATGTTAGGGACTGGAACACTGAAGCTTTCTTT. This gives the protein CASSHVRDWNTEAFF. The chain couples TRBV3-1 (or the pseudogene TRBV3-2) to TRBJ1-1, with D possibly matching TRBD1 (5 bases). The CDR3 length is 15 residues. Germline loops: CDR1 LGHDT, CDR2 YNNKEL (reference sequence). Trimming took off 3 bases at V and 1 base at J, with 12 bases between the two ends.

The CDR3 protein is CASSQDGTGGWFEQFF. The DNA for the CDR3 is TGCGCCAGCAGCCAAGACGGAACAGGGGGCTGGTTTGAGCAGTTCTTC. The chain recombines TRBV4-3 with TRBJ2-1; TRBD1 matches at 9 bases. The CDR3 totals 16 residues. Germline CDR1 and CDR2: LGHNA and YSLEER. J lost 9 bases, V lost 0 bases, and 9 bases had no gene match.